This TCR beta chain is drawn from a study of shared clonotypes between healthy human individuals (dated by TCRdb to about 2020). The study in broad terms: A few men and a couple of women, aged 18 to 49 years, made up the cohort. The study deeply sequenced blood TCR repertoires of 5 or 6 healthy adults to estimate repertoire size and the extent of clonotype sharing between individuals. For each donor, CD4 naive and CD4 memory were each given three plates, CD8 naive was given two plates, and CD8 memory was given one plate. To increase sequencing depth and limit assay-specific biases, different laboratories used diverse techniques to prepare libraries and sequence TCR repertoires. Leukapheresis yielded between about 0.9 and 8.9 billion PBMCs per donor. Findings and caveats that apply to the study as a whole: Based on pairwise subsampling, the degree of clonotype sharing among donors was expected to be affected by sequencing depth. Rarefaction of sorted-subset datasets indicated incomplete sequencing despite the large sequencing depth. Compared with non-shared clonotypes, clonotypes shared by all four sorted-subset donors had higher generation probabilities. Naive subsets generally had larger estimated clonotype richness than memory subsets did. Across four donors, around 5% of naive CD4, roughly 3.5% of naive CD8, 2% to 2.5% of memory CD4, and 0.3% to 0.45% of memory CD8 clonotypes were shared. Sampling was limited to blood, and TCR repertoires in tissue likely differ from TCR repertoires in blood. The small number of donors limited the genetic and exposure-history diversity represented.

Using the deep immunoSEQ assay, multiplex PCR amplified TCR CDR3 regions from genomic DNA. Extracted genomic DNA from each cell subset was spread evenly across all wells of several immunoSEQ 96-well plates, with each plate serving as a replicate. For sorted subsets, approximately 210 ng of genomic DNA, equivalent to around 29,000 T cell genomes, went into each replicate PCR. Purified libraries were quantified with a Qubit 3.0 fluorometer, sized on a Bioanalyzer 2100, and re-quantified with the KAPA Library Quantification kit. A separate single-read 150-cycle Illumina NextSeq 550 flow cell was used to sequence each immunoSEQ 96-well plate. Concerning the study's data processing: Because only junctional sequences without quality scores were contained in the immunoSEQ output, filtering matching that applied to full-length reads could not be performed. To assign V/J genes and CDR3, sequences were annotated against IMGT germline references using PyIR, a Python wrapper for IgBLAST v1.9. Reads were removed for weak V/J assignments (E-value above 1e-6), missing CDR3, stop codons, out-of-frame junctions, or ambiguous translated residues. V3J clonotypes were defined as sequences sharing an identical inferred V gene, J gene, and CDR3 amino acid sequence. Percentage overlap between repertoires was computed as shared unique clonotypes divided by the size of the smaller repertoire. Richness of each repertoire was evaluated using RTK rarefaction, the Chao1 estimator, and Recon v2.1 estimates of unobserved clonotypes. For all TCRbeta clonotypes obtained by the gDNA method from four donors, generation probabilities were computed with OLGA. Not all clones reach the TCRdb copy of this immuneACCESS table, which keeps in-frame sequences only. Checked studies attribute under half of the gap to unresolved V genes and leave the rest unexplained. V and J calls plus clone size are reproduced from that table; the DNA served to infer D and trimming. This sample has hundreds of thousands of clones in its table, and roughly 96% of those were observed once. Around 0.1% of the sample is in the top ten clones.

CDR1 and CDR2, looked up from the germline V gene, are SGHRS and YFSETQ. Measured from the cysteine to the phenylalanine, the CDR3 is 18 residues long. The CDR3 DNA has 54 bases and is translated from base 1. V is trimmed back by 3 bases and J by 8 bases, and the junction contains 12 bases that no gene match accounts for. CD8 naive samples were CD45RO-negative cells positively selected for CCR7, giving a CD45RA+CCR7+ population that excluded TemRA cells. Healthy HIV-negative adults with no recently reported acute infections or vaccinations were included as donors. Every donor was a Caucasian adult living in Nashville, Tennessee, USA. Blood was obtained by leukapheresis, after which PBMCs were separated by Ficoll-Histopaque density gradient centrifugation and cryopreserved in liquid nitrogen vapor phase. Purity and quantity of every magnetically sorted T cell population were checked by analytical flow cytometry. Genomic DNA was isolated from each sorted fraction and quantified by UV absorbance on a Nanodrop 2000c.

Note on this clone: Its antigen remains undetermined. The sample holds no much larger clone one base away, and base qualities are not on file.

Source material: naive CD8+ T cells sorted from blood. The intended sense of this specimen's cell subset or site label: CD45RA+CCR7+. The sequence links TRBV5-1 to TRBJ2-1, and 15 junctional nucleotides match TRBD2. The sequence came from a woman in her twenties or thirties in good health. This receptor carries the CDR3 CASSYGLAGGPGSYEQFF. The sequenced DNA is TGCGCCAGCAGCTACGGACTAGCGGGAGGGCCGGGTTCTTATGAGCAGTTCTTC.